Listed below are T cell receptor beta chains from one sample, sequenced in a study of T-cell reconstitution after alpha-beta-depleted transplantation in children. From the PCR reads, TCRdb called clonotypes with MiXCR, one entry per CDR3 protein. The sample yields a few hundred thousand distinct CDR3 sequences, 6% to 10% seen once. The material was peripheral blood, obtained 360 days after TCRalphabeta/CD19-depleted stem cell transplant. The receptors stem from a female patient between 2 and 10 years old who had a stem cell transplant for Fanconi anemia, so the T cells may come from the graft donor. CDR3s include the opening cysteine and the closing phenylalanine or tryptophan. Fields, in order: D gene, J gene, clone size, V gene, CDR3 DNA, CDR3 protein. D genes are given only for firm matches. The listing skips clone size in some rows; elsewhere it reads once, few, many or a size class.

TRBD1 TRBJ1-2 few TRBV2 TGTGCCAGCAGGTTCGGCAGGGGGCTTAACTATGGCTACACCTTC CASRFGRGLNYGYTF
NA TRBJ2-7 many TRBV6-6 TGTGCCAGCACCGGGGGAGTGAGGAACGAGCAGTACTTC CASTGGVRNEQYF
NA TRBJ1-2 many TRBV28 TGTGCCAGCAGCCCGGGACCCCTAGGGTATGGCTACACCTTC CASSPGPLGYGYTF
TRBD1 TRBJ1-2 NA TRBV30 TGTGCCTGGAGTTTACTACAGGGGACCGTTTATGGCTACACCTTC CAWSLLQGTVYGYTF
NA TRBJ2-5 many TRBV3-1 TGTGCCAGCAGCCCCGACTTGCAAGAGACCCAGTACTTC CASSPDLQETQYF
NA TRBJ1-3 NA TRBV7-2 TGTGCCAGCAAGACTGGAGAAAACACCATATATTTT CASKTGENTIYF
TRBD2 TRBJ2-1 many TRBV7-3 TGTGCCAGCAGCTCCTATAGCGGGAGTAAATCCTACAATGAGCAGTTCTTC CASSSYSGSKSYNEQFF
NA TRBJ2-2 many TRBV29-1 TGCAGCGTTGAAACTCGCGCAAACACCGGGGAGCTGTTTTTT CSVETRANTGELFF
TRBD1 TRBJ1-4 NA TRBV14 TGTGCCAGCAGCCAAGAGGGACAGGGGGCGAGTAGTGAAAAACTGTTTTTT CASSQEGQGASSEKLFF
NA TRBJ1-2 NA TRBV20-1 TGCAGTGCTAGGGACGGTTTCTATGGCTACACCTTC CSARDGFYGYTF
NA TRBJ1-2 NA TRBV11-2 TGTGCCAGCAGCTTAGTATTAGGGTATGATGGCTACACCTTC CASSLVLGYDGYTF
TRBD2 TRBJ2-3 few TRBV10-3 TGTGCCATCAGTGCGCCGGGGGGGCCAGGAGATACGCAGTATTTT CAISAPGGPGDTQYF
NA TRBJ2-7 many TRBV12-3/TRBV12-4 TGTGCCAGCAGTTTCGGCGAAAATTACGAGCAGTACTTC CASSFGENYEQYF
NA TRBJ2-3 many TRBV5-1 TGCGCCAGCAGCTCCGACAGGGATACGCAGTATTTT CASSSDRDTQYF
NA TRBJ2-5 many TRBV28 TGTGCCAGCAGTCGGCTCGTTGGAAAAGAGACCCAGTACTTC CASSRLVGKETQYF
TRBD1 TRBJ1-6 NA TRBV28 TGTGCCAGCAGTTTCGGGACAGCGAATTCACCCCTCCACTTT CASSFGTANSPLHF
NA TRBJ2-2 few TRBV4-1 TGCGCCAGCAGCCAAGCTTCTGGGGAATACGGGGAGCTGTTTTTT CASSQASGEYGELFF
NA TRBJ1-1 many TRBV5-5 TGTGCCAGCAGCCTGACAGGTCCCACTGAAGCTTTCTTT CASSLTGPTEAFF
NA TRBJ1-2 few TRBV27 TGTGCCAGCAGTTTAAGCATTTACTATGGCTACACCTTC CASSLSIYYGYTF
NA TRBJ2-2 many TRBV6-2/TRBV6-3 TGTGCCAGCAGCCGAGCCGGGGAGCTGTTTTTT CASSRAGELFF
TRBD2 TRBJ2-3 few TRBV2 TGTGCCAGCAGTGACGCTAGCGGGGGGGCCAGATTT CASSDASGGARF
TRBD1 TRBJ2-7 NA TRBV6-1 TGTGCCAGCAGGCGAGTACAGGGGACATTTGGTTACGAGCAGTACTTC CASRRVQGTFGYEQYF
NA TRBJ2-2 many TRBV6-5 TGTGCCAGCAGTTACTCGAGGTGGGGCGAGAACACCGGGGAGCTGTTTTTT CASSYSRWGENTGELFF
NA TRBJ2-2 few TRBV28 TGTGCCAGCAGCCTACTGGGGGCCACCGCGAACACCGGGGAGCTGTTTTTT CASSLLGATANTGELFF
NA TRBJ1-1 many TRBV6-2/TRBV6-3 TGTGCCATCACAAGGGGGAACACTGAAGCTTTCTTT CAITRGNTEAFF
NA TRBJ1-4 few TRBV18 TGTGCCAGCTCACCGCCCGGCGTGACAGATTATGAAAAACTGTTTTTT CASSPPGVTDYEKLFF
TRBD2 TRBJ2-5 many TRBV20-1 TGCAGTCCATCCGGGACTAGCGGGAGGGAGACCCAGTACTTC CSPSGTSGRETQYF
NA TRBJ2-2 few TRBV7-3 TGTGCCAGCAGCCTGCTCAACAGGAACACCGGGGAGCTGTTTTTT CASSLLNRNTGELFF
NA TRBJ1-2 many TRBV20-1 TGCAGTGCTAGAGCCCCACTAGGGTTTGGCTACACCTTC CSARAPLGFGYTF
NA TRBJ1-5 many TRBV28 TGTGCCAGCAGTTTTCGGGAGGCGCCCCAGCATTTT CASSFREAPQHF
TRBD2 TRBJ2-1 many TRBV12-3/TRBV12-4 TGTGCCAGCAGCACTAGCGGGGGGTCTTACAATGAGCAGTTCTTC CASSTSGGSYNEQFF
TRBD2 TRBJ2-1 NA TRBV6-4 TGTGCCAGCAGTGAGACTAGCGGGGGGTTGCATGAGCAGTTCTTC CASSETSGGLHEQFF
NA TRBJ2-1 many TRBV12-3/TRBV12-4 TGTGCCAGCAGTCTAAGCCGGGACACGCTCTCCTACAATGAGCAGTTCTTC CASSLSRDTLSYNEQFF
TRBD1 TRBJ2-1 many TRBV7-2 TGTGCCAGCAGCTTATCGGGGACAGGGTACAATGAGCAGTTCTTC CASSLSGTGYNEQFF
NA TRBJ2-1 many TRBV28 TGTGCCAGCATGGTGGTTGGTCTCCCCTCCTACAATGAGCAGTTCTTC CASMVVGLPSYNEQFF
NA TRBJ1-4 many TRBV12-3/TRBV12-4 TGTGCCAGCAGCCCTCAGGGCCAAGGACTCGAAAAACTGTTTTTT CASSPQGQGLEKLFF
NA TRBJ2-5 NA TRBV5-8 TGTGCCAGCAGCTTGGACGGTAGAGAGACCCAGTACTTC CASSLDGRETQYF
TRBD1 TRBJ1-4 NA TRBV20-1 TGCAGTGCGAACGAGGGGGCGCGTGAAAAACTGTTTTTT CSANEGAREKLFF
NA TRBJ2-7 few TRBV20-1 TGCAGTGCTAGAGATCTGGGACAAGATTACGAGCAGTACTTC CSARDLGQDYEQYF
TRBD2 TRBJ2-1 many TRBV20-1 TGCAGTGCTTTGCGGCTAGCGGGGGACTACAATGAGCAGTTCTTC CSALRLAGDYNEQFF
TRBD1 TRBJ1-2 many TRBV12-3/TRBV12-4 TGTGCCAGCAGTATGGGACAGTACTTCTATGGCTACACCTTC CASSMGQYFYGYTF
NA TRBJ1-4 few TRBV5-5 TGTGCCAGCAGCTTGGGACAGGTTCCTAATGAAAAACTGTTTTTT CASSLGQVPNEKLFF
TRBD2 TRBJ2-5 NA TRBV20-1 TGCAGTGGTTTTCGGGAGGTGGAAGAGACCCAGTACTTC CSGFREVEETQYF
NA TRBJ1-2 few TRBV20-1 TGCAGTGCTAGAGAGGTCAGGGAGGCCTATGGCTACACCTTC CSAREVREAYGYTF
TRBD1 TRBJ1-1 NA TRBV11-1 TGTGCCAGCAGCTTCAGACAGGGGGCAGGGAACACTGAAGCTTTCTTT CASSFRQGAGNTEAFF
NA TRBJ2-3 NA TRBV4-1 TGCGCCAGCAGCCACCGGGACGGCACTGTTGATACGCAGTATTTT CASSHRDGTVDTQYF
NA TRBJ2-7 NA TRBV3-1 TGTGCCAGCAGCCAAGATTTAGCTGGGTCCTCCTACGAGCAGTACTTC CASSQDLAGSSYEQYF
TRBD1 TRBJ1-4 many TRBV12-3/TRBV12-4 TGTGCCAGCAGTCTGGGACAGGGGGTTGCAACTAATGAAAAACTGTTTTTT CASSLGQGVATNEKLFF
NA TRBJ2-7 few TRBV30 TGTGCCTGGACAGGAACTTACGAGCAGTACTTC CAWTGTYEQYF
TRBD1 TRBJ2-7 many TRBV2 TGTGCCAGCAGTGAAGAAGGGGGCAACGGGCAGTACTTC CASSEEGGNGQYF
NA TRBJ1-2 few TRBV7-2 TGTGCCAGCAGCTTAGTGTGGCAGGGCTATGGCTACACCTTC CASSLVWQGYGYTF